This is a list of T cell receptor beta chains from one sample in a study of T cell responses to AZD1222 COVID-19 vaccine. Data came from immunoSEQ multiplex PCR; TCRdb stores just in-frame clones and leaves some out. This table has about 180,000 clones, around nine tenths appearing once. The material was peripheral blood, obtained 28 days after the second AZD1222 dose. All receptors come from an adult who received the AZD1222 COVID-19 vaccine. The CDR3 runs from the conserved cysteine through the conserved F or W. Each record gives: D gene, clone size, J gene, V gene, CDR3 protein, CDR3 DNA. The D gene is left open where the match is weak. Rows give clone size only sometimes, using once, few, many, or a class for an expanded clone.

D gene: NA; clone size: once; J gene: TRBJ1-6; V gene: TRBV7-9; CDR3 protein: CASSLVADNSPLHF; CDR3 DNA: TGTGCCAGCAGCTTAGTGGCAGATAATTCACCCCTCCACTTT
D gene: TRBD1; clone size: NA; J gene: TRBJ1-4; V gene: TRBV11-2; CDR3 protein: CASSARQGGIEKLFF; CDR3 DNA: TGTGCCAGCAGCGCCCGACAGGGGGGGATTGAAAAACTGTTTTTT
D gene: TRBD1; clone size: NA; J gene: TRBJ2-4; V gene: TRBV30; CDR3 protein: CAWSIFENFRDRGREAKNIQYF; CDR3 DNA: TGTGCCTGGAGCATTTTTGAAAACTTCCGGGACAGGGGGCGAGAAGCCAAAAACATTCAGTACTTC
D gene: TRBD1; clone size: NA; J gene: TRBJ2-2; V gene: TRBV9; CDR3 protein: CASSQTGTTGELFF; CDR3 DNA: TGTGCCAGCAGCCAGACAGGGACCACCGGGGAGCTGTTTTTT
D gene: NA; clone size: few; J gene: TRBJ1-2; V gene: TRBV7-9; CDR3 protein: CASSPQGNYGYTF; CDR3 DNA: TGTGCCAGCAGCCCGCAGGGTAACTATGGCTACACCTTC
D gene: NA; clone size: NA; J gene: TRBJ1-2; V gene: TRBV5-1; CDR3 protein: CASSLTDGLYGYTF; CDR3 DNA: TGCGCCAGCAGCTTGACGGACGGACTCTATGGCTACACCTTC
D gene: NA; clone size: NA; J gene: TRBJ1-2; V gene: TRBV7-8; CDR3 protein: CASSLEGGNYGYTF; CDR3 DNA: TGTGCCAGCAGCTTAGAAGGGGGGAACTATGGCTACACCTTC
D gene: TRBD1; clone size: NA; J gene: TRBJ1-2; V gene: TRBV30; CDR3 protein: CAWTQDIKGGPGYTF; CDR3 DNA: TGTGCCTGGACACAGGACATTAAAGGGGGCCCTGGCTACACCTTC
D gene: NA; clone size: NA; J gene: TRBJ1-1; V gene: TRBV28; CDR3 protein: CASSFSRTLNTEAFF; CDR3 DNA: TGTGCCAGCAGTTTTTCCCGGACACTAAACACTGAAGCTTTCTTT
D gene: NA; clone size: NA; J gene: TRBJ1-2; V gene: TRBV3-1/TRBV3-2; CDR3 protein: CASSQPRGGGFYGYTF; CDR3 DNA: TGTGCCAGCAGCCAACCCAGGGGAGGAGGCTTCTATGGCTACACCTTC
D gene: TRBD1; clone size: NA; J gene: TRBJ1-1; V gene: TRBV5-4; CDR3 protein: CASSPPRQGPNTEAFF; CDR3 DNA: TGTGCCAGCAGCCCCCCCCGACAGGGGCCGAACACTGAAGCTTTCTTT
D gene: NA; clone size: NA; J gene: TRBJ1-4; V gene: TRBV6-4; CDR3 protein: CARASGTGHPANEKLFF; CDR3 DNA: TGTGCCAGGGCGTCAGGGACGGGGCATCCGGCTAATGAAAAACTGTTTTTT
D gene: NA; clone size: NA; J gene: TRBJ1-2; V gene: TRBV19; CDR3 protein: CASSISLSDYGYTF; CDR3 DNA: TGTGCCAGTAGTATCTCTTTGTCAGACTATGGCTACACCTTC
D gene: NA; clone size: NA; J gene: TRBJ1-1; V gene: TRBV7-9; CDR3 protein: CASSSLGGSGSEAFF; CDR3 DNA: TGTGCCAGCAGCTCTCTTGGGGGCTCTGGCTCTGAAGCTTTCTTT
D gene: NA; clone size: NA; J gene: TRBJ2-1; V gene: TRBV5-4; CDR3 protein: CASSSLRGPHGEQFF; CDR3 DNA: TGTGCCAGCAGCTCCCTGCGGGGGCCTCACGGTGAGCAGTTCTTC
D gene: NA; clone size: NA; J gene: TRBJ1-2; V gene: TRBV1; CDR3 protein: CTSSQVGSARYGYTF; CDR3 DNA: TGCACCAGCAGCCAAGTGGGTTCTGCCCGGTATGGCTACACCTTC
D gene: TRBD1; clone size: NA; J gene: TRBJ2-3; V gene: TRBV6-1; CDR3 protein: CASSEIRQGLSTDTQYF; CDR3 DNA: TGTGCCAGCAGTGAAATCCGACAGGGCTTAAGCACAGATACGCAGTATTTT
D gene: NA; clone size: NA; J gene: TRBJ1-3; V gene: TRBV6-5; CDR3 protein: CASSYSSSPSGNTIYF; CDR3 DNA: TGTGCCAGCAGTTACTCATCAAGCCCCTCTGGAAACACCATATATTTT
D gene: NA; clone size: few; J gene: TRBJ2-7; V gene: TRBV9; CDR3 protein: CASSAGIGAGPNEQYF; CDR3 DNA: TGTGCCAGCAGCGCCGGAATAGGGGCAGGACCTAACGAGCAGTACTTC
D gene: TRBD1; clone size: NA; J gene: TRBJ2-7; V gene: TRBV29-1; CDR3 protein: CSALGTGIHEQYF; CDR3 DNA: TGCAGCGCCCTCGGGACAGGGATCCACGAGCAGTACTTC
D gene: TRBD2; clone size: NA; J gene: TRBJ2-1; V gene: TRBV28; CDR3 protein: CASSAPGLVGINEQFF; CDR3 DNA: TGTGCCAGCAGTGCCCCTGGACTAGTTGGCATCAATGAGCAGTTCTTC
D gene: NA; clone size: NA; J gene: TRBJ2-7; V gene: TRBV20-1; CDR3 protein: CSAWGYEQYF; CDR3 DNA: TGCAGTGCTTGGGGTTACGAGCAGTACTTC
D gene: NA; clone size: NA; J gene: TRBJ1-1; V gene: TRBV6-4; CDR3 protein: CASSDKDANPAFF; CDR3 DNA: TGTGCCAGCAGTGACAAGGACGCAAATCCGGCTTTCTTT
D gene: NA; clone size: NA; J gene: TRBJ2-5; V gene: TRBV7-9; CDR3 protein: CASSRGGGGETQYF; CDR3 DNA: TGTGCCAGCAGCCGTGGGGGTGGGGGCGAGACCCAGTACTTC
D gene: NA; clone size: NA; J gene: TRBJ1-2; V gene: TRBV12-3/TRBV12-4; CDR3 protein: CASSSDRIYGYTF; CDR3 DNA: TGTGCCAGCAGCTCCGACAGGATTTACGGCTACACCTTC
D gene: NA; clone size: NA; J gene: TRBJ2-7; V gene: TRBV10-3; CDR3 protein: CAISEAPKGEGFEQYF; CDR3 DNA: TGTGCCATCAGTGAGGCCCCGAAGGGGGAGGGATTCGAGCAGTACTTC
D gene: TRBD1; clone size: NA; J gene: TRBJ2-2; V gene: TRBV7-9; CDR3 protein: CASMGTVATGELFF; CDR3 DNA: TGTGCCAGCATGGGGACAGTCGCCACCGGGGAGCTGTTTTTT
D gene: NA; clone size: NA; J gene: TRBJ1-1; V gene: TRBV7-2; CDR3 protein: CASSLLGRTEAFF; CDR3 DNA: TGTGCCAGCAGCTTATTGGGCAGGACTGAAGCTTTCTTT
D gene: TRBD1; clone size: NA; J gene: TRBJ1-1; V gene: TRBV30; CDR3 protein: CAWDRGRVEAFF; CDR3 DNA: TGTGCCTGGGACAGGGGGCGAGTTGAAGCTTTCTTT
D gene: NA; clone size: NA; J gene: TRBJ1-2; V gene: TRBV2; CDR3 protein: CASRLEGDYTF; CDR3 DNA: TGTGCCAGCAGGTTGGAAGGGGACTACACCTTC
D gene: TRBD2; clone size: NA; J gene: TRBJ2-5; V gene: TRBV6-4; CDR3 protein: CASSPRLAGGGEETQYF; CDR3 DNA: TGTGCCAGCAGCCCCCGACTAGCGGGGGGTGGGGAAGAGACCCAGTACTTC
D gene: NA; clone size: NA; J gene: TRBJ1-1; V gene: TRBV19; CDR3 protein: CASSEWRNTEAFF; CDR3 DNA: TGTGCCAGTAGTGAGTGGCGGAACACTGAAGCTTTCTTT
D gene: TRBD1; clone size: NA; J gene: TRBJ1-6; V gene: TRBV27; CDR3 protein: CASKQGADNSPLHF; CDR3 DNA: TGTGCCAGCAAACAGGGGGCGGATAATTCACCCCTCCACTTT
D gene: NA; clone size: NA; J gene: TRBJ1-5; V gene: TRBV7-9; CDR3 protein: CASSTQGGNQPQHF; CDR3 DNA: TGTGCCAGCAGCACACAGGGCGGCAATCAGCCCCAGCATTTT
D gene: NA; clone size: NA; J gene: TRBJ2-2; V gene: TRBV12-3/TRBV12-4; CDR3 protein: CASSLNSGELFF; CDR3 DNA: TGTGCCAGCAGTTTGAACTCGGGGGAGCTGTTTTTT
D gene: NA; clone size: NA; J gene: TRBJ2-7; V gene: TRBV28; CDR3 protein: CASRGSRYEKYF; CDR3 DNA: TGTGCCAGCCGCGGTAGTCGGTACGAGAAGTACTTC
D gene: NA; clone size: NA; J gene: TRBJ2-5; V gene: TRBV6-6; CDR3 protein: CASSRGQPQETQYF; CDR3 DNA: TGTGCCAGCAGTCGAGGACAGCCCCAAGAGACCCAGTACTTC
D gene: NA; clone size: NA; J gene: TRBJ1-6; V gene: TRBV7-9; CDR3 protein: CASSLALGRNSPLHF; CDR3 DNA: TGTGCCAGCAGCTTAGCGCTGGGACGGAATTCACCCCTCCACTTT
D gene: NA; clone size: NA; J gene: TRBJ1-4; V gene: TRBV19; CDR3 protein: CASREVATNEKLFF; CDR3 DNA: TGTGCCAGTAGGGAGGTTGCAACTAATGAAAAACTGTTTTTT
D gene: TRBD1; clone size: NA; J gene: TRBJ2-2; V gene: TRBV6-5; CDR3 protein: CASRQRGRTGELFF; CDR3 DNA: TGTGCCAGCAGACAAAGGGGGCGAACCGGGGAGCTGTTTTTT
D gene: NA; clone size: NA; J gene: TRBJ1-2; V gene: TRBV4-1; CDR3 protein: CASSPAWGAGGYTF; CDR3 DNA: TGCGCCAGCAGCCCAGCCTGGGGGGCAGGGGGCTACACCTTC
D gene: NA; clone size: few; J gene: TRBJ2-5; V gene: TRBV6-6; CDR3 protein: CASSHTRPGVATGGSQETQYF; CDR3 DNA: TGTGCCAGCAGTCATACTCGCCCGGGGGTGGCTACGGGGGGCTCTCAGGAGACCCAGTACTTC
D gene: NA; clone size: once; J gene: TRBJ2-2; V gene: TRBV19; CDR3 protein: CASSIATNTGELFF; CDR3 DNA: TGTGCCAGTAGTATTGCGACCAACACCGGGGAGCTGTTTTTT
D gene: NA; clone size: NA; J gene: TRBJ2-1; V gene: TRBV9; CDR3 protein: CASSAGPPSSYNEQFF; CDR3 DNA: TGTGCCAGCAGCGCCGGACCGCCGAGCTCCTACAATGAGCAGTTCTTC
D gene: NA; clone size: NA; J gene: TRBJ1-2; V gene: TRBV19; CDR3 protein: CASSIVRGRANYGYTF; CDR3 DNA: TGTGCCAGTAGTATAGTCCGGGGACGCGCGAACTATGGCTACACCTTC
D gene: NA; clone size: once; J gene: TRBJ1-5; V gene: TRBV23-1; CDR3 protein: CASSQFNGGNQPQHF; CDR3 DNA: TGCGCCAGCAGTCAATTTAACGGGGGCAATCAGCCCCAGCATTTT
D gene: NA; clone size: NA; J gene: TRBJ1-1; V gene: TRBV7-8; CDR3 protein: CASSQWRGPGNTEAFF; CDR3 DNA: TGTGCCAGCAGCCAGTGGAGAGGACCGGGGAACACTGAAGCTTTCTTT